This is a list of T cell receptor beta chains from one sample in a study of T-cell memory formation after mild COVID-19. TCRdb redid the calling of the 5' RACE reads with MiXCR, one entry per CDR3 protein. The table includes tens of thousands of distinct CDR3 sequences, around 15% detected once. The sequenced sample consisted of PBMCs or a T cell subset sorted from them (not recorded which). The receptors come from an adult woman who had mild COVID-19 (a few samples of this study predate the infection). Cell type and time point are not known. CDR3s include the opening cysteine and the closing phenylalanine or tryptophan. Each record gives: clone size, J gene, D gene, V gene, CDR3 DNA, CDR3 protein. A D gene is named only where the DNA matches it firmly. Clone size is not always given. Where it is, it says once, few, many or a class for expanded clones.

>few|TRBJ1-2|-|TRBV6-6
TGTGCCAGCAGTTACTCGGGACGCGAGTCTCCTATCTATGGCTACACCTTC
CASSYSGRESPIYGYTF
>few|TRBJ2-2|-|TRBV20-1
TGCAGTGCCGCCACCCTCAGGGGCCGGGAGCTGTTTTTT
CSAATLRGRELFF
>-|TRBJ2-5|-|TRBV6-2/TRBV6-3
TGTGCCAGCAGTTACCTAGCCCAAGAGACCCAGTACTTC
CASSYLAQETQYF
>many|TRBJ2-6|-|TRBV7-3
TGTGCCAGCAGCTTAACGCAGTACTCTGGGGCCAACGTCCTGACTTTC
CASSLTQYSGANVLTF
>-|TRBJ1-4|-|TRBV7-6
TGTGCCAGCAGCTTAGCAGGGTTCGCAACTAATGAAAAACTGTTTTTT
CASSLAGFATNEKLFF
>-|TRBJ1-2|-|TRBV11-3
TGTGCCAGCGGAGCAAGTGGCAGGGAGTATAACTATGGCTACACCTTC
CASGASGREYNYGYTF
>few|TRBJ2-1|-|TRBV19
TGTGCCAGTAGTAGCGGGTGGGGGGCATTGAATGAGCAGTTCTTC
CASSSGWGALNEQFF
>many|TRBJ1-2|-|TRBV7-8
TGTGCCAGCAGCCCCCACCCGACAGAGACGAACTATGGCTACACCTTC
CASSPHPTETNYGYTF
>many|TRBJ2-3|-|TRBV9
TGTGCCAGCAGCGTAGAACCCGGCGAGGTGGTGACAGATACGCAGTATTTT
CASSVEPGEVVTDTQYF
>many|TRBJ2-2|-|TRBV25-1
TGTGCCAGCAGTGTTGGGTACCGGGAGCTGTTTTTT
CASSVGYRELFF
>few|TRBJ2-1|-|TRBV24-1
TGTGCAGCCGGGCCCGACAATGAGCAGTTCTTC
CAAGPDNEQFF
>-|TRBJ2-5|-|TRBV5-1
TGCGCCAGCAGCTACCGGGGGAGGCAAGAGACCCAGTACTTC
CASSYRGRQETQYF
>few|TRBJ2-7|TRBD2|TRBV15
TGTGCCACCAGAGAAGTAGCGGGAGGGGGCGAGCAGTACTTC
CATREVAGGGEQYF
>few|TRBJ2-5|-|TRBV4-3
TGCGCCAGCAGCCCAGGAGGGGGGGTCAGGGAGACCCAGTACTTC
CASSPGGGVRETQYF
>few|TRBJ2-7|TRBD1|TRBV7-9
TGTGCCAGCAGCTGGGACAGGGCCTCCGCCTACGAGCAGTACTTC
CASSWDRASAYEQYF
>few|TRBJ2-1|-|TRBV7-3
TGTGCCAGCAGCCTGGGTGGGAAAGGAAATGAGCAGTTCTTC
CASSLGGKGNEQFF
>few|TRBJ2-1|-|TRBV25-1
TGTGCCAGCAGTGGGGGGGATGAGCAGTTCTTC
CASSGGDEQFF
>few|TRBJ2-5|-|TRBV6-2/TRBV6-3
TGTGCCAGCAGAGCCCCCCAAGAGACCCAGTACTTC
CASRAPQETQYF
>-|TRBJ2-3|-|TRBV7-9
TGTGCCAGCAGCCCGTCGAATGATGGCACAGATACGCAGTATTTT
CASSPSNDGTDTQYF
>-|TRBJ2-7|-|TRBV20-1
TGCAGTGCCCGGGGTGCTCCTTCCTACGAGCAGTACTTC
CSARGAPSYEQYF
>-|TRBJ2-1|TRBD2|TRBV29-1
TGCAGCGTTGTCGGGCGGGGGGGCTACAATGAGCAGTTCTTC
CSVVGRGGYNEQFF
>-|TRBJ2-4|-|TRBV12-3/TRBV12-4
TGTGCCAGCAGCCCTGGAGGTGACGGCAAAAACATTCAGTACTTC
CASSPGGDGKNIQYF
>-|TRBJ2-2|TRBD1|TRBV6-6
TGTGCCAGCAGTTACGGACAGGGGGCGACCGGGGAGCTGTTTTTT
CASSYGQGATGELFF
>-|TRBJ2-7|-|TRBV5-1
TGCGCCAGCAGCCCGGGGGTACGACCCCCGTTAACCTACGAGCAGTACTTC
CASSPGVRPPLTYEQYF
>few|TRBJ2-7|-|TRBV2
TGTGCCAGCCAACAAAAAAGGACAGTTTTAACCTACGAGCAGTACTTC
CASQQKRTVLTYEQYF
>-|TRBJ2-5|TRBD2|TRBV19
TGTGCCAGTAGTATAGGAATGGCTAGCGGGCAAGAGACCCAGTACTTC
CASSIGMASGQETQYF
>few|TRBJ2-7|-|TRBV7-9
TGTGCCAGCAGCCTAGCACTGTCCTACGAGCAGTACTTC
CASSLALSYEQYF
>few|TRBJ2-3|TRBD2|TRBV9
TGTGCCAGCAGCTTAGGCCGACTAGCGGGGCCCAGCACAGATACGCAGTATTTT
CASSLGRLAGPSTDTQYF
>-|TRBJ2-7|-|TRBV29-1
TGCAGCGTTGAAGTCCCCTCCTACGAGCAGTACTTC
CSVEVPSYEQYF
>few|TRBJ2-7|-|TRBV2
TGTGCCAGCGCTCGGGGGGAGCAGTACTTC
CASARGEQYF
>-|TRBJ2-1|TRBD2|TRBV20-1
TGCAGTGCTAGAGATATTGCGGGGAGGGTCTACAATGAGCAGTTCTTC
CSARDIAGRVYNEQFF
>-|TRBJ2-2|-|TRBV7-8
TGTGCCAGCAGCTTAGTGCCTCTAACTGGCGGGGAGCTGTTTTTT
CASSLVPLTGGELFF
>few|TRBJ2-3|TRBD1|TRBV2
TGTGCCAGCCCAGGGGGTTGGACAGATACGCAGTATTTT
CASPGGWTDTQYF
>many|TRBJ2-1|-|TRBV7-9
TGTGCCAGCAGCTCGACCCCCGGCCCCCCGAATGAGCAGTTCTTC
CASSSTPGPPNEQFF
>many|TRBJ2-3|-|TRBV7-9
TGTGCCAGCAGCCCTTCTTCACGGCGCACAGATACGCAGTATTTT
CASSPSSRRTDTQYF
>few|TRBJ2-1|TRBD1|TRBV5-6
TGTGCCAGCAGCTTTCGGACAGGGCAGTACCATGAGCAGTTCTTC
CASSFRTGQYHEQFF
>few|TRBJ2-6|-|TRBV29-1
TGCAGCGTTGTATCAACGACTGGGGCCAACGTCCTGACTTTC
CSVVSTTGANVLTF
>-|TRBJ2-7|TRBD2|TRBV7-6
TGTGCCAGCAGCCCCGAAATGACTAGCGGGAGGGAACTCTCGGAACAGTACTTC
CASSPEMTSGRELSEQYF
>-|TRBJ2-5|-|TRBV5-1
TGCGCCAGCAGCTTGGTGACAGCCCAAGAGACCCAGTACTTC
CASSLVTAQETQYF
>few|TRBJ2-7|-|TRBV20-1
TGCAGTGCTAGGCTTCGGCACTCCTACGAGCAGTACTTC
CSARLRHSYEQYF
>-|TRBJ2-1|-|TRBV4-2
TGTGCCAGCAGCCAAGATCAGGGCAATGAGCAGTTCTTC
CASSQDQGNEQFF
>-|TRBJ2-3|-|TRBV21-1
TGTGCCAGCAGCAAAGATGCGGAACGAAGCACAGATACGCAGTATTTT
CASSKDAERSTDTQYF
>-|TRBJ2-6|-|TRBV5-1
TGCGCCAGCAGGCTGACAGCTGGGGCCAACGTCCTGACTTTC
CASRLTAGANVLTF
>-|TRBJ2-7|TRBD1|TRBV12-3/TRBV12-4
TGTGCCAGCAGTTCTGCAGGGGGCTACTACGAGCAGTACTTC
CASSSAGGYYEQYF
>few|TRBJ2-2|-|TRBV7-9
TGTGCCAGCAGCTCGGGCGACACCCCCACCGGGGAGCTGTTTTTT
CASSSGDTPTGELFF
>-|TRBJ1-2|-|TRBV5-4
TGTGCCAGCAGCGAGGAGGGGGACGCCGTTTACTATGGCTACACCTTC
CASSEEGDAVYYGYTF
>few|TRBJ1-1|-|TRBV12-3/TRBV12-4
TGTGCCAGCAGCCTAGATGGGACTGAAGCTTTCTTT
CASSLDGTEAFF
>-|TRBJ2-7|TRBD1|TRBV24-1
TGTGCCACTGGACAGGGCGGCGAGCAGTACTTC
CATGQGGEQYF
>few|TRBJ2-3|-|TRBV7-9
TGTGCCAGCAGCTTAGTTCACAGTTCCCGCTCTGATACGCAGTATTTT
CASSLVHSSRSDTQYF
>few|TRBJ2-1|-|TRBV27
TGTGCCAGCAGTGTGACCCCCCCTGGGTACAATGAGCAGTTCTTC
CASSVTPPGYNEQFF
>-|TRBJ2-3|-|TRBV7-8
TGTGCCAGCAGCTTAGTCGGGACGTTAACAGATACGCAGTATTTT
CASSLVGTLTDTQYF